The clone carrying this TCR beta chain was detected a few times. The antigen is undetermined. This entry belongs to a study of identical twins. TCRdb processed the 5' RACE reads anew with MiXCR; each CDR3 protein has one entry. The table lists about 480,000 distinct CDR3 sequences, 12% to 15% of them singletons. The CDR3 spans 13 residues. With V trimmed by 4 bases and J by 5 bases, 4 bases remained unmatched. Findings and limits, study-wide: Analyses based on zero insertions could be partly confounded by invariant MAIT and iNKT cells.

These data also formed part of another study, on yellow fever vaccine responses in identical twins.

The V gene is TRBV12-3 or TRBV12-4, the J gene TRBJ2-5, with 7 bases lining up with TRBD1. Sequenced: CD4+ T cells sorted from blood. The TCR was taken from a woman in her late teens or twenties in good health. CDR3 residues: CASSSTGLETQYF. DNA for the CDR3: TGTGCCAGCAGTTCGACAGGGTTGGAGACCCAGTACTTC.